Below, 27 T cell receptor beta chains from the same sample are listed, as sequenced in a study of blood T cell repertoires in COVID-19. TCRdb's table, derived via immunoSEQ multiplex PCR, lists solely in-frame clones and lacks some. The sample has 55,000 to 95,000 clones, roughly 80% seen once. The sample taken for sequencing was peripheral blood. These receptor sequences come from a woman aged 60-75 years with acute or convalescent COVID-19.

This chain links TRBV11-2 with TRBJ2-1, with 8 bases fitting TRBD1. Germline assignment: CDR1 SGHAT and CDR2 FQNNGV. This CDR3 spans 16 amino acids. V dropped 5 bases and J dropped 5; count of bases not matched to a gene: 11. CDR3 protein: CASSPYRGEPNNEQFF. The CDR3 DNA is TGTGCCAGCAGCCCCTACAGGGGGGAGCCTAACAATGAGCAGTTCTTC. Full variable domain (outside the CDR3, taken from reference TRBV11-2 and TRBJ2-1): EAGVAQSPRYKIIEKRQSVAFWCNPISGHATLYWYQQILGQGPKLLIQFQNNGVVDDSQLPKDRFSAERLKGVDSTLKIQPAKLEDSAVYLCASSPYRGEPNNEQFFGPGTRLTVL.

The CDR3 bases are TGTGCCAGCAGCCAAGACAGGGTAACGGCCACTGAAGCTTTCTTT. Its protein is CASSQDRVTATEAFF. The chain joins TRBV3-1 (or the pseudogene TRBV3-2) to TRBJ1-1; D might be TRBD1 (5 bases). This CDR3 is built from 15 residues. Germline V lookup: CDR1 LGHDT, CDR2 YNNKEL (reference sequence). V shed 0 bases and J shed 4 bases, with 12 bases lying between them.

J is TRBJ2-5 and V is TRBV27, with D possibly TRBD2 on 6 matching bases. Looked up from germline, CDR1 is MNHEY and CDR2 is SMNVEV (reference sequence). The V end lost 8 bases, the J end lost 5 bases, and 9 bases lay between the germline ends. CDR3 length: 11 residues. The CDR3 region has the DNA TGTGCCAGCTCAAGCGGGGAGACCCAGTACTTC. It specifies CASSSGETQYF.

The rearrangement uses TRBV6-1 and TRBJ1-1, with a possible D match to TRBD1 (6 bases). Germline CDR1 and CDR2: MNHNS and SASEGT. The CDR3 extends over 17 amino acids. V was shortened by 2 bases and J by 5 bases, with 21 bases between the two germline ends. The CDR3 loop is CASSEFSLGAALTEAFF. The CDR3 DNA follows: TGTGCCAGCAGTGAATTCTCCCTGGGGGCGGCTTTGACTGAAGCTTTCTTT.

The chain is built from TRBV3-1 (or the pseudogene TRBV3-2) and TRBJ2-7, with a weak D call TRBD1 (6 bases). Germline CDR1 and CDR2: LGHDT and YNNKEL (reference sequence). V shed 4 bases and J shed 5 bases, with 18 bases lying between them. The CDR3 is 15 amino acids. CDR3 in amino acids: CASSPGHLVIDEQYF. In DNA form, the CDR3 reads TGTGCCAGCAGCCCGGGACACCTCGTTATAGACGAGCAGTACTTC.

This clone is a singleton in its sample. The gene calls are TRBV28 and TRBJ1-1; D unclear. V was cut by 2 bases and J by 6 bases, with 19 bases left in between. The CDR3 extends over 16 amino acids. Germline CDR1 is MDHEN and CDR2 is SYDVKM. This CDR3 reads CASSLRFTGWSAEAFF. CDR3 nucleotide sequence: TGTGCCAGCAGTTTACGGTTCACGGGTTGGAGTGCTGAAGCTTTCTTT.

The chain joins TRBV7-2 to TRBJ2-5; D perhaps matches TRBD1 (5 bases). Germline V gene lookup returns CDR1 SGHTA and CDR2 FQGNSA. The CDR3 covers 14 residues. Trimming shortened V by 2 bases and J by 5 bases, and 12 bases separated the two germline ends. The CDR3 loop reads CASSLNQGPETQYF. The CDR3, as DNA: TGTGCCAGCAGCTTAAATCAGGGCCCGGAGACCCAGTACTTC.

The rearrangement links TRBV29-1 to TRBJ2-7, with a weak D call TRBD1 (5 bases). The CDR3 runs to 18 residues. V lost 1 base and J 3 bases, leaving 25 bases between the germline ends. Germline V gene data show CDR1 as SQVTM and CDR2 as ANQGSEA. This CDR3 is CSVEVSFAGEKGNYEQYF. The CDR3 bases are TGCAGCGTTGAAGTCTCGTTCGCTGGAGAGAAGGGGAACTACGAGCAGTACTTC.

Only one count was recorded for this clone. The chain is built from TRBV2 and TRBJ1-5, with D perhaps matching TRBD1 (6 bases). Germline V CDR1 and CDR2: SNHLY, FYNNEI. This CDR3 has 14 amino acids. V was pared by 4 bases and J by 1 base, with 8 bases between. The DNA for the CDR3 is TGTGCCAGCAGTGGACAGGCCAGCAATCAGCCCCAGCATTTT. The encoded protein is CASSGQASNQPQHF.

In DNA form, the CDR3 reads TGTGCCAGTAGTATTTGGAGCGGGAATATGGGGGGCGAGCAGTACTTC. Amino acids: CASSIWSGNMGGEQYF. J is TRBJ2-7 and V is TRBV19; 7 nucleotides match TRBD2. The CDR3 is 16 amino acids. The germline CDR1 and CDR2 sequences are LNHDA and SQIVND (reference sequence). Losses at the gene ends were 3 bases for V and 6 bases for J; bases not matched to a gene: 14.

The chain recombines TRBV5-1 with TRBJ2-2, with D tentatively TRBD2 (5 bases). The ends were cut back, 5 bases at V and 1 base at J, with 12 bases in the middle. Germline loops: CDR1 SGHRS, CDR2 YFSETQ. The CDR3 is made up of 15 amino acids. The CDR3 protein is CASRRAAENTGELFF. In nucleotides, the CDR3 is TGCGCCAGCAGGCGAGCGGCGGAGAACACCGGGGAGCTGTTTTTT.

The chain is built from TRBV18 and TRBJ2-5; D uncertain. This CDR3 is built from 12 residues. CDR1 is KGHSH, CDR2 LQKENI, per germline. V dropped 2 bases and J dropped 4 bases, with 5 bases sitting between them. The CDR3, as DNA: TGTGCCAGCTCACCAAACATAGAGACCCAGTACTTC. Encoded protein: CASSPNIETQYF. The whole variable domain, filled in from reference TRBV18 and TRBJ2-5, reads NAGVMQNPRHLVRRRGQEARLRCSPMKGHSHVYWYRQLPEEGLKFMVYLQKENIIDESGMPKERFSAEFPKEGPSILRIQQVVRGDSAAYFCASSPNIETQYFGPGTRLLVL.

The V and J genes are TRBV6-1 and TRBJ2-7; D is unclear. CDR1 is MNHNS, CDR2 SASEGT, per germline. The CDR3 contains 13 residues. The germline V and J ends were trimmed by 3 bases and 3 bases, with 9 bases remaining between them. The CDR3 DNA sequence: TGTGCCAGCAGTGAGGTCAGACTCTACGAGCAGTACTTC. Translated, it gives CASSEVRLYEQYF.

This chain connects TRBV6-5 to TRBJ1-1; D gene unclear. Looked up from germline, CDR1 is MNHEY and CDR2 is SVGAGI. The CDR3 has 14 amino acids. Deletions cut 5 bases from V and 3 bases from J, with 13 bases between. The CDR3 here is CASSLTYSHTEAFF. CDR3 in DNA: TGTGCCAGCAGTCTGACCTACAGTCACACTGAAGCTTTCTTT.

The CDR3 loop is CASTAGGLHTDTQYF. The CDR3 nucleotides are TGCGCCAGCACAGCGGGGGGACTTCACACAGATACGCAGTATTTT. The V call is TRBV5-1, the J call TRBJ2-3; 9 nucleotides match TRBD2. The V gene end was trimmed by 6 bases and the J gene end by 2 bases; junction bases not matched to a gene: 7. Germline values: CDR1 SGHRS, CDR2 YFSETQ. This CDR3 comprises 15 residues.

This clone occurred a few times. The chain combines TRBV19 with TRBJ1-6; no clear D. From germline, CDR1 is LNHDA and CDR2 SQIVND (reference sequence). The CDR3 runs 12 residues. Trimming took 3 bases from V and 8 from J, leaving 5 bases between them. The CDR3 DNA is TGTGCCAGTAGTATGGCGGATTCACCCCTCCACTTT. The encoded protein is CASSMADSPLHF.

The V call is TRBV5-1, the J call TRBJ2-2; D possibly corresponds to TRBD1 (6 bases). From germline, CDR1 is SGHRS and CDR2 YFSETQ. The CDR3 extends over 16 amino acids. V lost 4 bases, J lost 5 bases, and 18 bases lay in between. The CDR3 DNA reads TGCGCCAGCAGCGTGGTAGGGGGAGAGAGTACCGGGGAGCTGTTTTTT. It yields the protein CASSVVGGESTGELFF.

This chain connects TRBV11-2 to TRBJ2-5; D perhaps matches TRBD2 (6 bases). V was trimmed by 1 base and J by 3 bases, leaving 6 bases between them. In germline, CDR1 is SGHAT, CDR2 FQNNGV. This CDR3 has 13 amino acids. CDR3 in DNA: TGTGCCAGCAGCTTAGGCGGGAAAGAGACCCAGTACTTC. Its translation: CASSLGGKETQYF. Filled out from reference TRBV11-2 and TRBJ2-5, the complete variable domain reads EAGVAQSPRYKIIEKRQSVAFWCNPISGHATLYWYQQILGQGPKLLIQFQNNGVVDDSQLPKDRFSAERLKGVDSTLKIQPAKLEDSAVYLCASSLGGKETQYFGPGTRLLVL.

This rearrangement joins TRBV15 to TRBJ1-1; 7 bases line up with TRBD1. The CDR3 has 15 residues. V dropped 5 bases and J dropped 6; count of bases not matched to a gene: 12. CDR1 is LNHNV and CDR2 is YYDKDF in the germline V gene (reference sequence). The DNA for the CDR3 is TGTGCCACCAGCTTTGAAAGTCTCAGGGGGGCTGAAGCTTTCTTT. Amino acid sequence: CATSFESLRGAEAFF.

CDR3 DNA: TGTGCCAGCAGCGCGGACAGGGTCTGGGGCTACACCTTC. Its translation: CASSADRVWGYTF. This rearrangement joins TRBV5-6 to TRBJ1-2, with 8 bases identical to TRBD1. The CDR3 spans 13 residues. Trimming removed 4 bases from V and 8 bases from J; junction bases left unmatched: 7. Germline V CDR1 and CDR2: SGHDT, YYEEEE. Supplemented by reference TRBV5-6 and TRBJ1-2, the full variable domain reads DAGVTQSPTHLIKTRGQQVTLRCSPKSGHDTVSWYQQALGQGPQFIFQYYEEEERQRGNFPDRFSGHQFPNYSSELNVNALLLGDSALYLCASSADRVWGYTFGSGTRLTVV.

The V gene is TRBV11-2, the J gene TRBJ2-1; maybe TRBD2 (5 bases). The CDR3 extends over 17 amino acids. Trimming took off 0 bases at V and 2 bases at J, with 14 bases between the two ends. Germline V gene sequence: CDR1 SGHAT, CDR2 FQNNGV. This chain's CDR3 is CASSLELAGRTYNEQFF. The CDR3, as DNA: TGTGCCAGCAGCTTAGAGCTAGCCGGCCGCACCTACAATGAGCAGTTCTTC.

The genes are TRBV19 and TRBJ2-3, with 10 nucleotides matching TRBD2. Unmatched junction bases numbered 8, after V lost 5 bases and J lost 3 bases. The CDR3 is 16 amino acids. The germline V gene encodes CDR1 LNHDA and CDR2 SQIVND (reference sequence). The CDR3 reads CASSGGTSVGTDTQYF. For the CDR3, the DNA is TGTGCCAGTAGTGGTGGGACTAGCGTAGGGACAGATACGCAGTATTTT.

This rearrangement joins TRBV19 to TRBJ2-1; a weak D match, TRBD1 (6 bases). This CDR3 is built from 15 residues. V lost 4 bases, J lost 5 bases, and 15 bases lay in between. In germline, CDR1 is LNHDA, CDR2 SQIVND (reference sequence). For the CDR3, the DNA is TGTGCCAGTAGTACAATCAGGGGAGTGAACAATGAGCAGTTCTTC. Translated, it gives CASSTIRGVNNEQFF.

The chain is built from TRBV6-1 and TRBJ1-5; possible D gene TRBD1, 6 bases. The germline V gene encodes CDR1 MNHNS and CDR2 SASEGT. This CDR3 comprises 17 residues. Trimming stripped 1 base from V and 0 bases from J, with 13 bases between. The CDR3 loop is CASSEVWTAYSNQPQHF. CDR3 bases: TGTGCCAGCAGTGAAGTGTGGACAGCGTATAGCAATCAGCCCCAGCATTTT.

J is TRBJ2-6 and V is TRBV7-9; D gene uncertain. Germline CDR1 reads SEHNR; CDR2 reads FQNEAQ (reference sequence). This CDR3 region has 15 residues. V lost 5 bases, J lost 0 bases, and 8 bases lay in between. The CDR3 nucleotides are TGTGCCAGCAGCCTTCGGTTCTCTGGGGCCAACGTCCTGACTTTC. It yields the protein CASSLRFSGANVLTF.

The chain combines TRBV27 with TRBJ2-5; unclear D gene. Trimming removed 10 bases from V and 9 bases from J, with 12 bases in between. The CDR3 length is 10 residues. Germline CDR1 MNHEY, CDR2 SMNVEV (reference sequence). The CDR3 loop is CAIPTGSQYF. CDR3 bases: TGTGCCATCCCGACTGGATCCCAGTACTTC.

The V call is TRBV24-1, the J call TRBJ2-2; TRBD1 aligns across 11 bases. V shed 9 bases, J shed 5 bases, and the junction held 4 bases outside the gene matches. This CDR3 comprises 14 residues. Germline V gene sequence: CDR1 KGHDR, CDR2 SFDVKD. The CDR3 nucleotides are TGTGCCACCGGGGACAGGGGGTCGACCGGGGAGCTGTTTTTT. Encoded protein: CATGDRGSTGELFF.